Listed below are T cell receptor beta chains from one sample, sequenced in a study of identical twins. MiXCR was run by TCRdb on the 5' RACE reads, yielding one entry per CDR3 protein. This table has roughly 710,000 distinct CDR3 sequences, roughly 6% appearing once. Specimen: naive T cells sorted from blood. These receptors all stem from a man aged 18 to 29 in good health. The CDR3 runs from the conserved cysteine through the conserved F or W. A D gene is named only where the DNA matches it firmly. The size entry is marked missing in some rows and otherwise reads once, few, many or a size class.

J gene	D gene	clone size	V gene	CDR3 DNA	CDR3 protein
TRBJ2-1	TRBD2	many	TRBV20-1	TGCAGTGTTGCGGGAGAGTACAATGAGCAGTTCTTC	CSVAGEYNEQFF
TRBJ1-1	-	-	TRBV27	TGTGCCAGCAAGCAGAACACTGAAGCTTTCTTT	CASKQNTEAFF
TRBJ2-2	-	many	TRBV5-6	TGTGCCAGCATCCTTAATCAGGGGACCGGGGAGCTGTTTTTT	CASILNQGTGELFF
TRBJ2-7	-	many	TRBV6-2/TRBV6-3	TGTGCCAGCAGTTACCGGGAGAAACGGGGCGAGCAGTACTTC	CASSYREKRGEQYF
TRBJ2-2	-	many	TRBV24-1	TGTGCCACCAGTGATGGGAACACCGGGGAGCTGTTTTTT	CATSDGNTGELFF
TRBJ2-1	-	many	TRBV20-1	TGCAGTGCCCCTTTCCCCCGAGGGGGGCGGAATGAGCAGTTCTTC	CSAPFPRGGRNEQFF
TRBJ2-1	-	many	TRBV6-2/TRBV6-3	TGTGCCAGCAGTTATCGCCCGGGGGTATGGTTCTTC	CASSYRPGVWFF
TRBJ2-1	-	-	TRBV3-1	TGTGCCAGCAGCCAAGATATGAGGAATCAGTTCTTC	CASSQDMRNQFF
TRBJ1-3	TRBD1	many	TRBV29-1	TGCAGCGCCTCTGGACAGGGAAATAGAAACACCATATATTTT	CSASGQGNRNTIYF
TRBJ1-1	-	few	TRBV7-8	TGTGCCAGCAGCTTCCACGACTTTAGCGCTGAAGCTTTCTTT	CASSFHDFSAEAFF
TRBJ2-3	-	once	TRBV5-1	TGCGCCAGCAGCTTGGACAGTCGAGGGGAGGCGGATACGCAGTATTTT	CASSLDSRGEADTQYF
TRBJ1-2	TRBD1	few	TRBV29-1	TGCAGCGTTGATGGGACAGCGCCAAGGGGTGGCTACACCTTC	CSVDGTAPRGGYTF
TRBJ2-7	-	many	TRBV4-3	TGCGCCAGCAGCCAAGGGAGGGAAAACTCCTACGAGCAGTACTTC	CASSQGRENSYEQYF
TRBJ2-1	TRBD2	-	TRBV11-2	TGTGCCAGCAGTCTTCCTGGGGCTAGCGGGAGAAGTGAGCAGTTCTTC	CASSLPGASGRSEQFF
TRBJ2-5	TRBD1	few	TRBV7-9	TGTGCCAGCAGACTAAGGACAGGCCAGAGAGAGACCCAGTACTTC	CASRLRTGQRETQYF
TRBJ2-5	-	-	TRBV15	TGTGCCACCAGCAGGGTGACTCCGCTGGGGGTAGAGACCCAGTACTTC	CATSRVTPLGVETQYF
TRBJ1-2	-	many	TRBV5-6	TGTGCCAGCAGCTTATCCGGGACCGGAGGCTACACCTTC	CASSLSGTGGYTF
TRBJ2-1	-	many	TRBV20-1	TGCAGTGCGGCGACCGGGACTCCCAATGAGCAGTTCTTC	CSAATGTPNEQFF
TRBJ2-1	-	-	TRBV11-3	TGTGCCAGCAGCCGAGGAGGGGACAAGCAGTTCTTC	CASSRGGDKQFF
TRBJ1-6	-	many	TRBV21-1	TGTGCCAGCAGCAGAGGACAGCGAGGGAATTCACCCCTCCACTTT	CASSRGQRGNSPLHF
TRBJ2-7	TRBD1	-	TRBV5-1	TGCGCCAGCAGCGTCGATGGGACAGGGGCCGACGAGCAGTACTTC	CASSVDGTGADEQYF
TRBJ2-7	-	-	TRBV14	TGTGCCAGCAGCCAAGACCTCGGGCAGGGCCCCTACGAGCAGTACTTC	CASSQDLGQGPYEQYF
TRBJ2-7	TRBD2	few	TRBV6-2/TRBV6-3	TGTGCCAGCAGTTACCCGGGACTAGCGGGAGTGGAGCAGTACTTC	CASSYPGLAGVEQYF
TRBJ2-2	TRBD1	-	TRBV20-1	TGCAGTGCCGCCCGGGACAGGGCAGACGGGGAGCTGTTTTTT	CSAARDRADGELFF
TRBJ2-7	TRBD1	many	TRBV12-3/TRBV12-4	TGTGCCAGCAGGGAAGGCGGGACAGGGACGTACGAGCAGTACTTC	CASREGGTGTYEQYF
TRBJ2-2	-	many	TRBV24-1	TGTGCCACCGGTCCGGGACCAATAAAAGTGAACACCGGGGAGCTGTTTTTT	CATGPGPIKVNTGELFF
TRBJ1-1	TRBD1	-	TRBV12-3/TRBV12-4	TGTGCCAGCAGTTTCCAGGGGGGTAGGGGTGAAGCTTTCTTT	CASSFQGGRGEAFF
TRBJ2-7	TRBD2	many	TRBV6-2/TRBV6-3	TGTGCCAGCAGTTACAGCACTAGCGGGGCCTACGAGCAGTACTTC	CASSYSTSGAYEQYF